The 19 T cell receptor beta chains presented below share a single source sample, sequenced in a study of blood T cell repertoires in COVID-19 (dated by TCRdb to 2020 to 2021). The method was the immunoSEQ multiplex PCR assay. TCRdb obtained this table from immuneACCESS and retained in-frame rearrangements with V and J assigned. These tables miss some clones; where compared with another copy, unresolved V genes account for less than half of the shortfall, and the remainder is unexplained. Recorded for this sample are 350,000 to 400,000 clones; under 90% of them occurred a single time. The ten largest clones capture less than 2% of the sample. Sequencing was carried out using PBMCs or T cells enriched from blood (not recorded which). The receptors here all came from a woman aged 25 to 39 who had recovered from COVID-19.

Here the CDR3 reads CASSIGASGTDTQYF. As DNA, the CDR3 is TGTGCCAGTAGTATAGGAGCCTCGGGCACAGATACGCAGTATTTT. The chain employs TRBV19 and TRBJ2-3, with D hard to call. Germline V gene data show CDR1 as LNHDA and CDR2 as SQIVND (reference sequence). The CDR3 contains 15 residues. V lost 1 base to trimming and J lost 1 base, with 9 bases between them. The full variable domain, completed using reference TRBV19 and TRBJ2-3, is DGGITQSPKYLFRKEGQNVTLSCEQNLNHDAMYWYRQDPGQGLRLIYYSQIVNDFQKGDIAEGYSVSREKKESFPLTVTSAQKNPTAFYLCASSIGASGTDTQYFGPGTRLTVL.

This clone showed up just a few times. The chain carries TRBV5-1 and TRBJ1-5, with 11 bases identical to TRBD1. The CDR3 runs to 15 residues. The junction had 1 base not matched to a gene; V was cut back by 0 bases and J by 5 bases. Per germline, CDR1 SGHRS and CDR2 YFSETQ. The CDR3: CASSLGTGGHQPQHF. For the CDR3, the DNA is TGCGCCAGCAGCTTGGGGACAGGGGGCCATCAGCCCCAGCATTTT.

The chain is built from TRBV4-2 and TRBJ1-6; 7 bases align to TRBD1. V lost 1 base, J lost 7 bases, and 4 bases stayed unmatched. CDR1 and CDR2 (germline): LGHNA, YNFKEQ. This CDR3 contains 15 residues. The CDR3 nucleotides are TGTGCCAGCAGCCAAGTAAGGGACAGCAATTCACCCCTCCACTTT. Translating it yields CASSQVRDSNSPLHF.

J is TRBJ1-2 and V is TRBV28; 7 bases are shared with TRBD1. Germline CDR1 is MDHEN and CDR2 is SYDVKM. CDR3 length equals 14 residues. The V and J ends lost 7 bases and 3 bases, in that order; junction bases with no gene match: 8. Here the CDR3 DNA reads TGTGCCAGCAACCAGAGGACAGGACACTATGGCTACACCTTC. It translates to CASNQRTGHYGYTF.

This chain's CDR3 is CASSTDWQTLSYYEQYF. The DNA for the CDR3 is TGTGCCAGCAGCACGGACTGGCAAACCCTTTCATACTACGAGCAGTACTTC. J is TRBJ2-7 and V is TRBV5-6; D possibly corresponds to TRBD2 (5 bases). Germline V gene data show CDR1 as SGHDT and CDR2 as YYEEEE. Deletions cut 4 bases from V and 3 bases from J, with 23 bases between. The CDR3 is 17 amino acids.

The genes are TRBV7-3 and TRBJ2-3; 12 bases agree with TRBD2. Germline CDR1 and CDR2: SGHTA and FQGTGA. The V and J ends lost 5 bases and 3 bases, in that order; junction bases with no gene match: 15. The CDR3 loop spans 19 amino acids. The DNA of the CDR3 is TGTGCCAGCAGCCAAAGGGCAGGGCTAGCGGGGGGGCCTACAGATACGCAGTATTTT. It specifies CASSQRAGLAGGPTDTQYF.

Written as DNA, the CDR3 is TGTGCCAGCCGCCGTAGTGGCCAAGAGACCCAGTACTTC. Amino acids: CASRRSGQETQYF. The chain carries TRBV6-2 or TRBV6-3 and TRBJ2-5; D gene unclear. CDR3 length equals 13 residues. V gave up 8 bases and J gave up 1 base, with 11 bases separating them. Per the germline V gene, CDR1 is MNHEY and CDR2 is SVGEGT.

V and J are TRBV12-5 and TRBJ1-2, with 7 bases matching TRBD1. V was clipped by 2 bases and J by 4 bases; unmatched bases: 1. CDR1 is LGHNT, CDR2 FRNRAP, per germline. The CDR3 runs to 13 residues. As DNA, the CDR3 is TGTGCTAGTGGTTTGTGGGACAGCTATGGCTACACCTTC. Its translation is CASGLWDSYGYTF.

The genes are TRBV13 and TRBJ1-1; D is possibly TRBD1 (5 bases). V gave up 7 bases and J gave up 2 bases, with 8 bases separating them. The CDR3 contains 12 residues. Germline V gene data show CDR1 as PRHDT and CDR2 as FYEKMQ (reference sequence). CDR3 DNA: TGTGCCAGCACTCAGGGAAACACTGAAGCTTTCTTT. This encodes CASTQGNTEAFF.

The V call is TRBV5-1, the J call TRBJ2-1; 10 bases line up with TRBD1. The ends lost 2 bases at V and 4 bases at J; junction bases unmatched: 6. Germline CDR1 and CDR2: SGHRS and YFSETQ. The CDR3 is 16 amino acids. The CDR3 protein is CASSLSGTGVYNEQFF. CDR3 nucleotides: TGCGCCAGCAGCTTATCCGGGACAGGGGTATACAATGAGCAGTTCTTC.

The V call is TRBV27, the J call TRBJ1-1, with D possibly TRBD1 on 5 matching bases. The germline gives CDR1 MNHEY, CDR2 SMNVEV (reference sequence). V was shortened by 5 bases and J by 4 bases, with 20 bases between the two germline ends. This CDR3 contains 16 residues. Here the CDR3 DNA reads TGTGCCAGCAGTCACCACAAGTTGGGGCTAAGCACTGAAGCTTTCTTT. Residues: CASSHHKLGLSTEAFF.

The DNA of the CDR3 is TGTGCCAGCAGCGTATTCGGTGAGACAGATACGCAGTATTTT. It encodes CASSVFGETDTQYF. The rearrangement links TRBV9 to TRBJ2-3; D not resolved. The germline CDR1 and CDR2 sequences are SGDLS and YYNGEE. The CDR3 sequence is 14 residues long. The V end lost 1 base, the J end lost 3 bases, and 9 bases lay between the germline ends.

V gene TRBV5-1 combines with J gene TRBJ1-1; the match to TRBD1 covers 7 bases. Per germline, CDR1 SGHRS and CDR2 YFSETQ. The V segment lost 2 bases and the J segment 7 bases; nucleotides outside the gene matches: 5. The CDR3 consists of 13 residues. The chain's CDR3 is CASSFPGGIEAFF. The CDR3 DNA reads TGCGCCAGCAGCTTCCCAGGGGGAATTGAAGCTTTCTTT.

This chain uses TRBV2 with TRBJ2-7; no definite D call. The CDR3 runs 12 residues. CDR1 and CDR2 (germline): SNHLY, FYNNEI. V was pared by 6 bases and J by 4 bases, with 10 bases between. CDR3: CASRQDLYEQYF. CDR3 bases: TGTGCCAGCAGGCAGGATTTATACGAGCAGTACTTC.

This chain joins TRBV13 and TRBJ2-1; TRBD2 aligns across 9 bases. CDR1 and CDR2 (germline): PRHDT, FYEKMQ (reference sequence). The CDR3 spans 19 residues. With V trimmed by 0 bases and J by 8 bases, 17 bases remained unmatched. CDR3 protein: CASSLGYPLGLAGRDEQFF. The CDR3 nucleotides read TGTGCCAGCAGCTTAGGGTACCCGCTTGGGCTAGCGGGGAGGGATGAGCAGTTCTTC.

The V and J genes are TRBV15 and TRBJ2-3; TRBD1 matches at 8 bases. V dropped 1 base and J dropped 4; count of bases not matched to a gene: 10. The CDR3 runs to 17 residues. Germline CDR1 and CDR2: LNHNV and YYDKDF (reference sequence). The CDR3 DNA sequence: TGTGCCACCAGCAGAGGGGTTGACAGGGGTTCTGCAGATACGCAGTATTTT. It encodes CATSRGVDRGSADTQYF.

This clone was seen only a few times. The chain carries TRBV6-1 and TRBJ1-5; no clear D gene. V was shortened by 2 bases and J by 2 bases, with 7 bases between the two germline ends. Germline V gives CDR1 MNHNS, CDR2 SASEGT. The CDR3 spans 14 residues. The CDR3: CASSETRGNQPQHF. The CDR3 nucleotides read TGTGCCAGCAGTGAAACGAGGGGCAATCAGCCCCAGCATTTT.

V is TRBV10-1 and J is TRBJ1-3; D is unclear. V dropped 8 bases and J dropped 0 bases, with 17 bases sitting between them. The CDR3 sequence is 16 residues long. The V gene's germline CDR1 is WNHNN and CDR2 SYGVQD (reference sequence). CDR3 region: CASPEGGSRSGNTIYF. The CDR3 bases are TGCGCCAGCCCCGAAGGAGGCAGCCGCTCTGGAAACACCATATATTTT.

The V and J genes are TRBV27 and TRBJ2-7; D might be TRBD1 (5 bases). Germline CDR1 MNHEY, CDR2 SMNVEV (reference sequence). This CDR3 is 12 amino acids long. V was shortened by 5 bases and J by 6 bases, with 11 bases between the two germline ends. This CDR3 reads CASSPPRGEQYF. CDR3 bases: TGTGCCAGCAGTCCACCAAGGGGCGAGCAGTACTTC.